These T cell receptor beta chains were read from a single sample in a study of control samples from healthy donors and cancer patients. Profiled with immunoSEQ multiplex PCR; TCRdb holds only in-frame clones, not every one. The sample shows some 120,000 clones, more than 70% of them seen only once. The sequencing sample was made of blood. These receptors were collected from a man in his 60s in good health. Each CDR3 is given without its conserved first and last residue. Clone size is shown for a subset of rows, as once, few, many or a class of expanded clone.

j_call: TRBJ2-7
clone_size: once
v_call: TRBV14
cdr3_aa: ASSQRTGGLYEQY

j_call: TRBJ2-7
clone_size: .
v_call: TRBV4-1
cdr3_aa: ASSRIAGGYEQY

j_call: TRBJ2-7
clone_size: .
v_call: TRBV5-1
cdr3_aa: ASSLATWVRYEQY

j_call: TRBJ2-1
clone_size: .
v_call: TRBV7-3
cdr3_aa: ASSSSGAYNEQF

j_call: TRBJ1-2
clone_size: .
v_call: TRBV6-2/TRBV6-3
cdr3_aa: ASSYLLYGYT

j_call: TRBJ2-7
clone_size: few
v_call: TRBV10-1
cdr3_aa: ASSNGQGLGEQY

j_call: TRBJ1-6
clone_size: few
v_call: TRBV4-3
cdr3_aa: ASSQETANSPLH

j_call: TRBJ1-2
clone_size: .
v_call: TRBV2
cdr3_aa: AKQEGRLGQGASGYT

j_call: TRBJ1-2
clone_size: few
v_call: TRBV3-1/TRBV3-2
cdr3_aa: ASSQGQRGGRFDYGYT

j_call: TRBJ2-5
clone_size: once
v_call: TRBV25-1
cdr3_aa: ASSQENAEETQY

j_call: TRBJ1-5
clone_size: .
v_call: TRBV12-3/TRBV12-4
cdr3_aa: ASSTGGRPQH

j_call: TRBJ2-7
clone_size: .
v_call: TRBV5-1
cdr3_aa: ASSLGPGYEQY

j_call: TRBJ1-4
clone_size: .
v_call: TRBV24-1
cdr3_aa: ATSDADIAGTGGGEKLF

j_call: TRBJ1-3
clone_size: .
v_call: TRBV4-3
cdr3_aa: ASSQEDRPLISGNTIY

j_call: TRBJ1-5
clone_size: .
v_call: TRBV2
cdr3_aa: ASSRQGSNNQPQH

j_call: TRBJ1-1
clone_size: .
v_call: TRBV18
cdr3_aa: ASSPPFPQNTEAF

j_call: TRBJ2-2
clone_size: .
v_call: TRBV7-2
cdr3_aa: ASSLVPQTGELF

j_call: TRBJ2-2
clone_size: .
v_call: TRBV24-1
cdr3_aa: ATSQGTGTGELF

j_call: TRBJ2-1
clone_size: .
v_call: TRBV28
cdr3_aa: ASRPTGYEQF

j_call: TRBJ1-2
clone_size: few
v_call: TRBV9
cdr3_aa: ASSVDGGNYGYT

j_call: TRBJ1-3
clone_size: .
v_call: TRBV7-9
cdr3_aa: ASSFALQGSGNTIY

j_call: TRBJ1-1
clone_size: .
v_call: TRBV5-1
cdr3_aa: ASSLEGTGITEAF

j_call: TRBJ2-3
clone_size: .
v_call: TRBV7-9
cdr3_aa: ASSQSRDSPSIGDTQY

j_call: TRBJ1-5
clone_size: .
v_call: TRBV19
cdr3_aa: ASSDTGGGGQPQH

j_call: TRBJ2-3
clone_size: few
v_call: TRBV28
cdr3_aa: AVGGAGTDTQY

j_call: TRBJ1-2
clone_size: .
v_call: TRBV30
cdr3_aa: AWRERTVLNYGYT

j_call: TRBJ2-3
clone_size: once
v_call: TRBV2
cdr3_aa: ASNRPFTDTQY

j_call: TRBJ1-2
clone_size: .
v_call: TRBV5-8
cdr3_aa: ASSPLGRTDPYGYT

j_call: TRBJ1-1
clone_size: .
v_call: TRBV12-3/TRBV12-4
cdr3_aa: ASTTLGTEAF

j_call: TRBJ1-2
clone_size: .
v_call: TRBV18
cdr3_aa: ASSPPGGYGYT

j_call: TRBJ1-5
clone_size: .
v_call: TRBV7-2
cdr3_aa: ASSPQTGGNQPQH

j_call: TRBJ2-7
clone_size: .
v_call: TRBV11-2
cdr3_aa: ASSLLTGANEQY

j_call: TRBJ1-1
clone_size: once
v_call: TRBV6-5
cdr3_aa: ASRLGGFTEAF

j_call: TRBJ1-2
clone_size: .
v_call: TRBV6-6
cdr3_aa: ASSYSRGVGGYT

j_call: TRBJ1-1
clone_size: .
v_call: TRBV7-6
cdr3_aa: ASSLTTGGLTEAF

j_call: TRBJ1-1
clone_size: .
v_call: TRBV30
cdr3_aa: AWSPPVRTTEAF

j_call: TRBJ2-4
clone_size: once
v_call: TRBV5-4
cdr3_aa: ASSPGQSIAKNIQY

j_call: TRBJ2-7
clone_size: .
v_call: TRBV5-6
cdr3_aa: ASSFGNEQY

j_call: TRBJ2-5
clone_size: .
v_call: TRBV6-1
cdr3_aa: ASSEFETQY

j_call: TRBJ1-4
clone_size: .
v_call: TRBV6-5
cdr3_aa: ASSYYPGTNEKLF

j_call: TRBJ1-2
clone_size: .
v_call: TRBV7-8
cdr3_aa: ASSLSRTGTVDGYT

j_call: TRBJ2-5
clone_size: .
v_call: TRBV28
cdr3_aa: ASKSWRGDHWETQY

j_call: TRBJ2-1
clone_size: .
v_call: TRBV3-1/TRBV3-2
cdr3_aa: ASSLWVNEQF

j_call: TRBJ2-3
clone_size: .
v_call: TRBV15
cdr3_aa: ATKTSGGVADTQY

j_call: TRBJ1-2
clone_size: .
v_call: TRBV7-9
cdr3_aa: ASSLGGPSSYGYT